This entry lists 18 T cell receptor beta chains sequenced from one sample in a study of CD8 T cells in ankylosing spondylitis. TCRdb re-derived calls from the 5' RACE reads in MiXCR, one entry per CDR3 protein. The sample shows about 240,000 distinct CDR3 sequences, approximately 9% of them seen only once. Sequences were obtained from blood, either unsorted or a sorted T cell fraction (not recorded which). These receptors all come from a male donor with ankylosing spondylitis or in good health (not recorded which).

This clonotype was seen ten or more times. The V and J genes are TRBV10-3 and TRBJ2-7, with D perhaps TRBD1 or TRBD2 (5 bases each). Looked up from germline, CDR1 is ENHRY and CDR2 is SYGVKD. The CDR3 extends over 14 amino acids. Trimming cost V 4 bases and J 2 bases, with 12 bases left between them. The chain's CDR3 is CAISVQGAPYEQYF. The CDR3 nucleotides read TGTGCCATCAGTGTCCAGGGAGCCCCCTACGAGCAGTACTTC.

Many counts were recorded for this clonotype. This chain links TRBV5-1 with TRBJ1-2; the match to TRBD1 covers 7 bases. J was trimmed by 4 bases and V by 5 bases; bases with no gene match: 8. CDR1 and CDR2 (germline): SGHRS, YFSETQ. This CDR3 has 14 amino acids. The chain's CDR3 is CASRAGTEGYGYTF. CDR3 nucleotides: TGCGCCAGCAGGGCCGGGACAGAGGGCTATGGCTACACCTTC.

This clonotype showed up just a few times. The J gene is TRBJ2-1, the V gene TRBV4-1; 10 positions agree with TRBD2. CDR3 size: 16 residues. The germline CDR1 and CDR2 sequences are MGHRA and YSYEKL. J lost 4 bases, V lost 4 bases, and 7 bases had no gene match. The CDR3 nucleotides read TGCGCCAGCAGCCTTGTGACTAGCGGGTCTTACAATGAGCAGTTCTTC. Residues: CASSLVTSGSYNEQFF.

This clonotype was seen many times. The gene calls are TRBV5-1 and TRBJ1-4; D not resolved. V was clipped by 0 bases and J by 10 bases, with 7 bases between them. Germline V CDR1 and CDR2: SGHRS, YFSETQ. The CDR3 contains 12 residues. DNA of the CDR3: TGCGCCAGCAGCTTGGTCGTCGGAAAACTGTTTTTT. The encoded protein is CASSLVVGKLFF. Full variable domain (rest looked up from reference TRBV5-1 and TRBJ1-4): KAGVTQTPRYLIKTRGQQVTLSCSPISGHRSVSWYQQTPGQGLQFLFEYFSETQRNKGNFPGRFSGRQFSNSRSEMNVSTLELGDSALYLCASSLVVGKLFFGSGTQLSVL.

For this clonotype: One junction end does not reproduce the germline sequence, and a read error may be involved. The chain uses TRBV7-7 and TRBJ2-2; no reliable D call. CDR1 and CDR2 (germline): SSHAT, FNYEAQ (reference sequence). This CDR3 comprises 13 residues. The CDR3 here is CASSLGRTGELFF. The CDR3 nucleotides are TGTGCTAGCAGCTTAGGAAGGACCGGGGAGCTGTTTTTT.

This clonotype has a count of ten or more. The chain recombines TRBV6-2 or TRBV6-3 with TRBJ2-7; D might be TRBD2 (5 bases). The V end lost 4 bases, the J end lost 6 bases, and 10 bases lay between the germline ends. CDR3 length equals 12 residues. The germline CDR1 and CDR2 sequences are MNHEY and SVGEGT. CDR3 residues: CASSFAGGEQYF. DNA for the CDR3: TGTGCCAGCAGTTTCGCAGGAGGCGAGCAGTACTTC.

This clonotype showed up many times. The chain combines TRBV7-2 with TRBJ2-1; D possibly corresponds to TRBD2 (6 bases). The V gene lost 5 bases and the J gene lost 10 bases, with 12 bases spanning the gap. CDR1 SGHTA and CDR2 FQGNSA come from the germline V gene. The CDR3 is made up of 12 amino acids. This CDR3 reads CASSLGLWEQFF. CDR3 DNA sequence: TGTGCCAGCAGCCTGGGACTGTGGGAGCAGTTCTTC. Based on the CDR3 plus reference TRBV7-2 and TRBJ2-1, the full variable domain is GAGVSQSPSNKVTEKGKDVELRCDPISGHTALYWYRQSLGQGLEFLIYFQGNSAPDKSGLPSDRFSAERTGGSVSTLTIQRTQQEDSAVYLCASSLGLWEQFFGPGTRLTVL.

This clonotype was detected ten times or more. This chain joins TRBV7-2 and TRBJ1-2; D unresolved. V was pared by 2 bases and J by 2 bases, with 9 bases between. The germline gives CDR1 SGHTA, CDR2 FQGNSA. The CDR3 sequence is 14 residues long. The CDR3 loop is CASSLMQKNYGYTF. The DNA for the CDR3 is TGTGCCAGCAGCTTAATGCAGAAAAACTATGGCTACACCTTC.

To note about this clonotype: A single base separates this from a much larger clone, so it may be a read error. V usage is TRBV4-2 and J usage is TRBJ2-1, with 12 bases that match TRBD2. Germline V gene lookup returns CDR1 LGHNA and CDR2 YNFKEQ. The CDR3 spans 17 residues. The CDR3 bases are TGTGCCAGCAGCCAAGATCCGGGGACTAGCGGGTACAGTGAGCAGTTCTTC. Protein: CASSQDPGTSGYSEQFF.

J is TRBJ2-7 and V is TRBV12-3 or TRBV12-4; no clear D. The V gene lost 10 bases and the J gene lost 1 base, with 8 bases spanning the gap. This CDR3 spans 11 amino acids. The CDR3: CATECSYEQYF. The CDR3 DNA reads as TGTGCCACCGAATGTTCCTACGAGCAGTACTTC.

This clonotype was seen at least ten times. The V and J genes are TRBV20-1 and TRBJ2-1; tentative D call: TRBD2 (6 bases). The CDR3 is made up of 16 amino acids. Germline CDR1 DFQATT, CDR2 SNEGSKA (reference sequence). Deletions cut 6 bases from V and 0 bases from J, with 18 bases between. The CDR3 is CSALRRALSSYNEQFF. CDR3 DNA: TGCAGTGCCCTAAGGAGGGCCCTAAGCTCCTACAATGAGCAGTTCTTC.

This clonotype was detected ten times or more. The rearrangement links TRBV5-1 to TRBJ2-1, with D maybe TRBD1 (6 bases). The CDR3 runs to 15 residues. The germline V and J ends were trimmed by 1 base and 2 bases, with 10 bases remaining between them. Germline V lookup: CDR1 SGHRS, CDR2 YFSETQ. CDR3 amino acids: CASSLPQGTYNEQFF. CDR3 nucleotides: TGCGCCAGCAGCTTGCCTCAGGGGACCTACAATGAGCAGTTCTTC.

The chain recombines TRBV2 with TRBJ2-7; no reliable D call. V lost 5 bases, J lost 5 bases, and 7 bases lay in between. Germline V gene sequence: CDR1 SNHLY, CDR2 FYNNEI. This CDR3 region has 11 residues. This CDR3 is CASSPFNEQYF. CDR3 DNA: TGTGCCAGCAGTCCTTTTAACGAGCAGTACTTC.

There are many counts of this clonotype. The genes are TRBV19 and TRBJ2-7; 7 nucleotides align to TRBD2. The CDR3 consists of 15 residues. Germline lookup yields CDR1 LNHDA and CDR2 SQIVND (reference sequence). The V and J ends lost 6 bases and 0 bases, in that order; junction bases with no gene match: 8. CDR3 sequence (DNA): TGTGCCAGTAGCCTCCTAGCGGCTAGCTCCTACGAGCAGTACTTC. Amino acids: CASSLLAASSYEQYF.

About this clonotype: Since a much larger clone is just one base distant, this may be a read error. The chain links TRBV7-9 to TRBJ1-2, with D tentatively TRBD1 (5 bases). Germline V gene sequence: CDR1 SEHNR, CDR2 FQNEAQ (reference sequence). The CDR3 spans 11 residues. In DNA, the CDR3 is TGTGCCAGCGGGGGTAACTGTGGCTACACCTTC. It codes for CASGGNCGYTF.

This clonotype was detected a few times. This CDR3 reads CAWSLTGGSYEQYF. The CDR3 DNA is TGTGCCTGGAGTCTTACAGGGGGCTCCTACGAGCAGTACTTC. The chain carries TRBV30 and TRBJ2-7; 8 bases match TRBD1. Looked up from germline, CDR1 is GTSNPN and CDR2 is SVGIG (reference sequence). V was pared by 2 bases and J by 0 bases, with 3 bases of the junction left unmatched. The CDR3 totals 14 residues.

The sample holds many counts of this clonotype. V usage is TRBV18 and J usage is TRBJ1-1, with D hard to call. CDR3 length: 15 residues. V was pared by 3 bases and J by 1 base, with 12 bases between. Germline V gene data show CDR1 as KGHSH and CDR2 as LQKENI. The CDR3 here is CASSPQDMRNTEAFF. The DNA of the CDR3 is TGTGCCAGCTCACCTCAAGACATGAGGAACACTGAAGCTTTCTTT.

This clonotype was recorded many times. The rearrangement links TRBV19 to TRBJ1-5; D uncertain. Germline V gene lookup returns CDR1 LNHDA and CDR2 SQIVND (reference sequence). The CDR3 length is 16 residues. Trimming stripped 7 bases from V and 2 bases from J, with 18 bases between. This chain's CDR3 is CASIGNPGWGNQPQHF. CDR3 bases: TGTGCCAGTATAGGGAATCCCGGTTGGGGCAATCAGCCCCAGCATTTT. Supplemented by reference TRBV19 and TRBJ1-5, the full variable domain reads DGGITQSPKYLFRKEGQNVTLSCEQNLNHDAMYWYRQDPGQGLRLIYYSQIVNDFQKGDIAEGYSVSREKKESFPLTVTSAQKNPTAFYLCASIGNPGWGNQPQHFGDGTRLSIL.